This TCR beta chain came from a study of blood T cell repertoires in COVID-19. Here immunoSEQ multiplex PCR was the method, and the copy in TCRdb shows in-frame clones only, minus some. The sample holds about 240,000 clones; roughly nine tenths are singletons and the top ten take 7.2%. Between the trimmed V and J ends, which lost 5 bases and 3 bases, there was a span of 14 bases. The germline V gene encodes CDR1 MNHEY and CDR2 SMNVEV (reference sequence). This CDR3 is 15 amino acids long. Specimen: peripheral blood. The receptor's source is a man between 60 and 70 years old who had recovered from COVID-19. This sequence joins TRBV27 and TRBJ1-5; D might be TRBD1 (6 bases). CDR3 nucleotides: TGTGCCAGCAGTCCCTGGACAGAGACCAATCAGCCCCAGCATTTT. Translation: CASSPWTETNQPQHF.